The text below deals with one TCR beta chain. Antigen specificity is unknown. Healthy bone marrow donors made up the cohort. These data originate in a study of cytomegalovirus exposure and HLA in healthy donors. Study-wide results and caveats: By a later analysis, the bulk of CMV-associated TCR beta chains appeared HLA-restricted. In the analysis, some V segments, TRBV6-2 and TRBV6-3 included, were excluded as indistinguishable. Fewer N-insertions than the roughly 670-donor mean were reportedly shown by an Asian-associated ancestry cluster in a later analysis.

Trimming cost V 3 bases and J 0 bases, with 15 bases left between them. The CDR3 is 16 amino acids. The germline gives CDR1 SGHDT, CDR2 YYEEEE. Use of 60 Vbeta and 13 Jbeta primers characterized the PCR. Generated by immunoSEQ multiplex PCR, the TCRdb table keeps only in-frame clones and is missing some. The sample yields about 85,000 clones, around four fifths seen once. Sequenced sample: PBMCs. This sequence was found in a boy between 10 and 17 years old in good health and CMV-seronegative. The chain links TRBV5-6 to TRBJ1-2; D might be TRBD1 (5 bases). CDR3 amino acids: CASSSFGTGANYGYTF. In nucleotides, the CDR3 is TGTGCCAGCAGCTCATTCGGGACGGGAGCTAACTATGGCTACACCTTC. The whole variable domain, remainder taken from reference TRBV5-6 and TRBJ1-2, is DAGVTQSPTHLIKTRGQQVTLRCSPKSGHDTVSWYQQALGQGPQFIFQYYEEEERQRGNFPDRFSGHQFPNYSSELNVNALLLGDSALYLCASSSFGTGANYGYTFGSGTRLTVV.